Presented here are 7 T cell receptor beta chains from one specimen sequenced in a study of OX40 agonist ivuxolimab in advanced cancers. Only in-frame clones appear in the TCRdb table, and some are missing; sequencing was by immunoSEQ multiplex PCR. The sample has 50,000 to 65,000 clones, 70% to 90% seen once; the top ten hold approximately 2%. The sample was CD4+ or CD8+ T cells sorted from blood, taken in a trial of the OX40 agonist ivuxolimab. Receptors originate from an adult with an advanced solid tumor such as melanoma, head and neck, liver or kidney cancer.

In DNA, the CDR3 is TGTGCCAGCAGTTCAAGGACAGGAAGCTCCTACGAGCAGTACTTC. Its translation is CASSSRTGSSYEQYF. The chain is built from TRBV28 and TRBJ2-7, with TRBD1 matching 7 bases. Germline V gene sequence: CDR1 MDHEN, CDR2 SYDVKM. The CDR3 length is 15 residues. The ends lost 4 bases at V and 0 bases at J; junction bases unmatched: 6.

CDR3 nucleotides: TGTGCCAGCGGGGAGGGGAAACAGCCCCAGCATTTT. Translating it yields CASGEGKQPQHF. V gene TRBV6-5 combines with J gene TRBJ1-5, with D possibly being TRBD1 (5 bases). With 8 bases removed from V and 7 bases from J, the gap between germline ends came to 12 bases. The germline CDR1 and CDR2 sequences are MNHEY and SVGAGI. There are 12 residues in the CDR3.

This chain uses TRBV29-1 with TRBJ2-3; 9 bases fit TRBD1. V was clipped by 0 bases and J by 3 bases; unmatched bases: 7. The CDR3 is 16 amino acids. Per germline, CDR1 SQVTM and CDR2 ANQGSEA. DNA of the CDR3: TGCAGCGTTGAAGATTCCCGGGACAGGGCTACAGATACGCAGTATTTT. Its protein is CSVEDSRDRATDTQYF.

The V and J genes are TRBV13 and TRBJ2-5, with D hard to call. Per germline, CDR1 PRHDT and CDR2 FYEKMQ (reference sequence). Trimming stripped 1 base from V and 4 bases from J, with 4 bases between. CDR3 size: 12 residues. The CDR3 sequence: CASSLEGETQYF. The CDR3 bases are TGTGCCAGCAGCTTAGAGGGAGAGACCCAGTACTTC.

This chain uses TRBV18 with TRBJ1-6; TRBD1 is a possible D gene (5 bases). CDR3 length: 15 amino acids. V lost 3 bases and J lost 8, with 14 bases in between. Germline V gives CDR1 KGHSH, CDR2 LQKENI. CDR3 loop: CASSPVGPFDSPLHF. The CDR3 region has the DNA TGTGCCAGCTCACCGGTGGGACCGTTTGATTCACCCCTCCACTTT. Full variable domain (rest looked up from reference TRBV18 and TRBJ1-6): NAGVMQNPRHLVRRRGQEARLRCSPMKGHSHVYWYRQLPEEGLKFMVYLQKENIIDESGMPKERFSAEFPKEGPSILRIQQVVRGDSAAYFCASSPVGPFDSPLHFGNGTRLTVT.

The chain employs TRBV5-1 and TRBJ2-5; TRBD2 matches at 14 bases. Trimming cost V 0 bases and J 2 bases; bases outside gene matches: 9. Germline V gene lookup returns CDR1 SGHRS and CDR2 YFSETQ. The CDR3 contains 19 residues. CDR3 protein: CASSLGTSGGPRVQETQYF. Written as DNA, the CDR3 is TGCGCCAGCAGCTTGGGGACTAGCGGGGGGCCAAGGGTTCAAGAGACCCAGTACTTC.

The gene calls are TRBV30 and TRBJ1-1; unclear D gene. Trimming took off 6 bases at V and 3 bases at J, with 8 bases between the two ends. CDR3 length: 11 residues. In germline, CDR1 is GTSNPN, CDR2 SVGIG (reference sequence). The CDR3 sequence is CACAADTEAFF. Here the CDR3 DNA reads TGTGCCTGTGCGGCGGACACTGAAGCTTTCTTT.